The 32 T cell receptor beta chains in this list originate from one sample, sequenced in a study of control samples from healthy donors and cancer patients. Produced via immunoSEQ multiplex PCR; TCRdb's table is partial and in-frame only. The table lists some 130,000 clones, roughly 90% of them singletons. The specimen sequenced was blood. Receptor source: a man younger than 35 in good health.

This clone was seen more than once but under ten times. The rearrangement joins TRBV5-5 to TRBJ1-4; perhaps TRBD1 as D (6 bases). The CDR3 runs 15 residues. Per germline, CDR1 SGHKS and CDR2 YYEKEE (reference sequence). Trimming removed 4 bases at V and 0 bases at J, with 10 bases between. The CDR3 reads CASSLDRATNEKLFF. The CDR3, as DNA: TGTGCCAGCAGCCTGGACAGAGCAACTAATGAAAAACTGTTTTTT.

This chain joins TRBV6-2 or TRBV6-3 and TRBJ1-6, with D uncertain. The CDR3 has 13 residues. Looked up from germline, CDR1 is MNHEY and CDR2 is SVGEGT. The V end lost 2 bases, the J end lost 9 bases, and 8 bases lay between the germline ends. CDR3 loop: CASSYMAVSPLHF. The CDR3 DNA sequence: TGTGCCAGCAGTTACATGGCAGTTTCACCCCTCCACTTT.

This clone was observed once. The chain recombines TRBV18 with TRBJ2-3, with TRBD1 as a possible D gene (6 bases). This CDR3 spans 16 amino acids. Per germline, CDR1 KGHSH and CDR2 LQKENI. V lost 2 bases and J 0 bases, leaving 12 bases between the germline ends. In DNA, the CDR3 is TGTGCCAGCTCACCAAGACAGGCCCCGAGCACAGATACGCAGTATTTT. Protein: CASSPRQAPSTDTQYF. Supplemented by reference TRBV18 and TRBJ2-3, the full variable domain reads NAGVMQNPRHLVRRRGQEARLRCSPMKGHSHVYWYRQLPEEGLKFMVYLQKENIIDESGMPKERFSAEFPKEGPSILRIQQVVRGDSAAYFCASSPRQAPSTDTQYFGPGTRLTVL.

In nucleotides, the CDR3 is TGTGCCAGCAGCGTTTCTAGCGGGGCTGGGATCTACGAGCAGTACTTC. Translated: CASSVSSGAGIYEQYF. This chain connects TRBV9 to TRBJ2-7; 9 bases are a match to TRBD2. Germline V gene lookup returns CDR1 SGDLS and CDR2 YYNGEE. The ends lost 2 bases at V and 3 bases at J; junction bases unmatched: 9. CDR3 size: 16 residues.

This chain connects TRBV11-2 to TRBJ1-4; 10 bases are a match to TRBD1. CDR1 is SGHAT and CDR2 is FQNNGV in the germline V gene. V was pared by 5 bases and J by 7 bases, with 7 bases of the junction left unmatched. This CDR3 contains 15 residues. The CDR3 loop is CASSPFRDRGEKLFF. In DNA, the CDR3 is TGTGCCAGCAGCCCATTCCGGGACAGGGGTGAAAAACTGTTTTTT. The full variable domain, in which reference TRBV11-2 and TRBJ1-4 provide the parts outside the CDR3, is EAGVAQSPRYKIIEKRQSVAFWCNPISGHATLYWYQQILGQGPKLLIQFQNNGVVDDSQLPKDRFSAERLKGVDSTLKIQPAKLEDSAVYLCASSPFRDRGEKLFFGSGTQLSVL.

The rearrangement uses TRBV19 and TRBJ1-2; D unclear. Per germline, CDR1 LNHDA and CDR2 SQIVND (reference sequence). V gave up 7 bases and J gave up 4 bases, with 19 bases separating them. The CDR3 runs to 15 residues. The CDR3 region has the DNA TGTGCCAGTACCCCTCGTGGAATTCAAGGCTATGGCTACACCTTC. It encodes CASTPRGIQGYGYTF.

The CDR3 sequence: CAINPSGTYNEQFF. The CDR3 bases are TGTGCCATCAACCCTAGCGGAACCTACAATGAGCAGTTCTTC. The genes are TRBV10-3 and TRBJ2-1; 7 bases agree with TRBD2. Germline loops: CDR1 ENHRY, CDR2 SYGVKD. The ends lost 7 bases at V and 2 bases at J; junction bases unmatched: 5. The CDR3 runs 14 residues.

In its sample, this clone was seen once. The rearrangement links TRBV5-1 to TRBJ2-1, with unresolved D. The germline V gene encodes CDR1 SGHRS and CDR2 YFSETQ. CDR3 size: 15 residues. V lost 2 bases and J lost 5, with 14 bases in between. DNA of the CDR3: TGCGCCAGCAGCTTCGACCCGAACCCCGACAATGAGCAGTTCTTC. Protein sequence: CASSFDPNPDNEQFF.

The rearrangement links TRBV5-1 to TRBJ2-5; maybe TRBD1 (5 bases). This CDR3 is built from 15 residues. Germline V gives CDR1 SGHRS, CDR2 YFSETQ. V lost 1 base and J lost 0, with 10 bases in between. The CDR3: CASSLLGRDQETQYF. The CDR3 nucleotides read TGCGCCAGCAGCTTGCTCGGCAGGGACCAAGAGACCCAGTACTTC.

As to this clone: Other DNA sequences from this sample encode an identical CDR3 as well. The chain joins TRBV11-3 to TRBJ2-5; possibly TRBD1 or TRBD2 for D (6 bases each). CDR1 and CDR2 from the germline V gene are SGHNT and YENEEA. Trimming stripped 6 bases from V and 7 bases from J, with 15 bases between. The CDR3 is 13 residues long. The CDR3 reads CASSSGGAATQYF. CDR3 DNA sequence: TGTGCCAGCAGTTCCGGGGGCGCCGCGACCCAGTACTTC.

The CDR3 sequence is CASRDSVSSYNEQFF. As DNA, the CDR3 is TGCGCCAGCAGGGACAGCGTAAGCTCCTACAATGAGCAGTTCTTC. V is TRBV5-1 and J is TRBJ2-1; D perhaps matches TRBD1 (6 bases). Germline CDR1 SGHRS, CDR2 YFSETQ. The CDR3 is 15 amino acids. With 5 bases removed from V and 0 bases from J, the gap between germline ends came to 12 bases.

V usage is TRBV2 and J usage is TRBJ2-5, with TRBD2 identical over 10 bases. Trimming cost V 1 base and J 2 bases; bases outside gene matches: 1. This CDR3 spans 15 amino acids. Looked up from germline, CDR1 is SNHLY and CDR2 is FYNNEI. The CDR3 sequence: CASSEVAGGQETQYF. Written as DNA, the CDR3 is TGTGCCAGCAGTGAAGTAGCGGGGGGACAAGAGACCCAGTACTTC.

The rearrangement joins TRBV11-2 to TRBJ2-7; D is undetermined. Germline assignment: CDR1 SGHAT and CDR2 FQNNGV. Between the trimmed V and J ends, which lost 0 bases and 0 bases, there was a span of 9 bases. The CDR3 runs 15 residues. The CDR3 DNA sequence: TGTGCCAGCAGCTTAGACTCCGGGTTCTCCTACGAGCAGTACTTC. As protein: CASSLDSGFSYEQYF.

V gene TRBV4-1 combines with J gene TRBJ2-1; D is undetermined. Germline CDR1 MGHRA, CDR2 YSYEKL. The CDR3 is 17 residues long. V was trimmed by 1 base and J by 1 base, leaving 14 bases between them. DNA for the CDR3: TGCGCCAGCAGCCAAGTTGATATGGGGTTATCCTACAATGAGCAGTTCTTC. Translated: CASSQVDMGLSYNEQFF.

The chain carries TRBV7-6 and TRBJ1-4; tentative D call: TRBD1 (5 bases). In germline, CDR1 is SGHVS, CDR2 FNYEAQ. This CDR3 comprises 16 residues. V was shortened by 6 bases and J by 6 bases, with 20 bases between the two germline ends. CDR3 sequence reads: CASSPNAGSRYEKLFF. Written as DNA, the CDR3 is TGTGCCAGCAGTCCCAACGCAGGGAGTAGATATGAAAAACTGTTTTTT. Full variable domain (rest looked up from reference TRBV7-6 and TRBJ1-4): GAGVSQSPRYKVTKRGQDVALRCDPISGHVSLYWYRQALGQGPEFLTYFNYEAQQDKSGLPNDRFSAERPEGSISTLTIQRTEQRDSAMYRCASSPNAGSRYEKLFFGSGTQLSVL.

The chain uses TRBV10-3 and TRBJ2-3, with 9 positions matching TRBD2. Germline V CDR1 and CDR2: ENHRY, SYGVKD. This CDR3 has 15 amino acids. V was pared by 6 bases and J by 1 base, with 5 bases of the junction left unmatched. The CDR3 loop reads CAIRGASGGTDTQYF. CDR3 DNA sequence: TGTGCCATCAGGGGGGCTAGCGGGGGCACAGATACGCAGTATTTT.

The J gene is TRBJ1-2, the V gene TRBV7-9; 9 bases agree with TRBD1. Germline V gives CDR1 SEHNR, CDR2 FQNEAQ (reference sequence). V shed 5 bases, J shed 6 bases, and the junction held 4 bases outside the gene matches. The CDR3 is 13 residues long. This chain's CDR3 is CASSRGTGHGYTF. CDR3 sequence (DNA): TGTGCCAGCAGCCGAGGGACAGGGCATGGCTACACCTTC.

The V and J genes are TRBV4-1 and TRBJ2-2, with D perhaps TRBD1 (6 bases). The CDR3 contains 13 residues. Trimming removed 5 bases from V and 10 bases from J, with 14 bases in between. Germline values: CDR1 MGHRA, CDR2 YSYEKL. This chain's CDR3 is CASSNTGFQELFF. The DNA for the CDR3 is TGCGCCAGCAGCAATACAGGGTTCCAGGAGCTGTTTTTT.

The chain combines TRBV11-1 with TRBJ1-6; D gene uncertain. CDR1 SGHAT and CDR2 FQDESV come from the germline V gene (reference sequence). V dropped 3 bases and J dropped 3 bases, with 9 bases sitting between them. CDR3 length: 15 residues. The DNA for the CDR3 is TGTGCCAGCAGCTTTTCCGACCTCTATAATTCACCCCTCCACTTT. Its translation: CASSFSDLYNSPLHF.

V and J are TRBV5-1 and TRBJ2-2; TRBD2 might be the D (6 bases). CDR3 length equals 14 residues. CDR1 and CDR2 from the germline V gene are SGHRS and YFSETQ. V lost 4 bases, J lost 5 bases, and 12 bases lay in between. CDR3 amino acids: CASSPTSRTGELFF. The CDR3 DNA sequence: TGCGCCAGCAGCCCCACTAGCCGGACCGGGGAGCTGTTTTTT.

CDR3 amino acids: CASSWTENTEAFF. DNA for the CDR3: TGTGCCAGCAGTTGGACAGAGAACACTGAAGCTTTCTTT. The genes are TRBV12-3 or TRBV12-4 and TRBJ1-1; a weak D match, TRBD1 (6 bases). This CDR3 is built from 13 residues. The V end lost 4 bases, the J end lost 1 base, and 7 bases lay between the germline ends.

J is TRBJ2-5 and V is TRBV5-4, with D possibly matching TRBD2 (7 bases). The CDR3 extends over 15 amino acids. The germline gives CDR1 SGHNT, CDR2 YYREEE (reference sequence). The ends were cut back, 6 bases at V and 5 bases at J, with 20 bases in the middle. CDR3 region: CASIPWGGTVETQYF. The CDR3 DNA follows: TGTGCCAGCATCCCTTGGGGGGGCACAGTGGAGACCCAGTACTTC.

The J gene is TRBJ1-2, the V gene TRBV9; D is ambiguous. The germline V gene has CDR1 SGDLS and CDR2 YYNGEE. CDR3 length equals 15 residues. With 4 bases removed from V and 4 bases from J, the gap between germline ends came to 17 bases. CDR3 sequence (DNA): TGTGCCAGCAGCCCCAATGCAGGTATACTCTATGGCTACACCTTC. Translated: CASSPNAGILYGYTF.

The chain uses TRBV12-3 or TRBV12-4 and TRBJ1-2; no firm D call. V dropped 3 bases and J dropped 8 bases, with 13 bases sitting between them. There are 13 residues in the CDR3. This CDR3 reads CASSFSGRLGYTF. CDR3 DNA: TGTGCCAGCAGTTTTTCGGGCAGATTGGGCTACACCTTC.

The rearrangement links TRBV5-1 to TRBJ1-5; 7 bases match TRBD1. V shed 4 bases, J shed 0 bases, and the junction held 7 bases outside the gene matches. This CDR3 comprises 16 residues. Germline CDR1 and CDR2: SGHRS and YFSETQ. Here the CDR3 reads CASSPFGQDSNQPQHF. Here the CDR3 DNA reads TGCGCCAGCAGCCCCTTTGGACAGGATAGCAATCAGCCCCAGCATTTT. Supplemented by reference TRBV5-1 and TRBJ1-5, the full variable domain reads KAGVTQTPRYLIKTRGQQVTLSCSPISGHRSVSWYQQTPGQGLQFLFEYFSETQRNKGNFPGRFSGRQFSNSRSEMNVSTLELGDSALYLCASSPFGQDSNQPQHFGDGTRLSIL.

V usage is TRBV7-2 and J usage is TRBJ2-5; TRBD1 matches 7 bases. V shed 2 bases, J shed 0 bases, and the junction held 3 bases outside the gene matches. The length of the CDR3 is 15 residues. CDR1 is SGHTA and CDR2 is FQGNSA in the germline V gene. CDR3 sequence reads: CASSLNRGYQETQYF. The DNA for the CDR3 is TGTGCCAGCAGCTTAAACAGGGGCTACCAAGAGACCCAGTACTTC. Variable domain in full (rest from reference TRBV7-2 and TRBJ2-5): GAGVSQSPSNKVTEKGKDVELRCDPISGHTALYWYRQSLGQGLEFLIYFQGNSAPDKSGLPSDRFSAERTGGSVSTLTIQRTQQEDSAVYLCASSLNRGYQETQYFGPGTRLLVL.

The V call is TRBV12-3 or TRBV12-4, the J call TRBJ1-1, with D unclear. The CDR3 is 13 residues long. Between the trimmed V and J ends, which lost 5 bases and 1 base, there was a span of 8 bases. The CDR3 here is CASSPQSNTEAFF. The CDR3 DNA is TGTGCCAGCAGTCCCCAGTCGAACACTGAAGCTTTCTTT.

This chain links TRBV19 with TRBJ1-6; D might be TRBD1 (5 bases). CDR1 and CDR2 from the germline V gene are LNHDA and SQIVND (reference sequence). This CDR3 contains 15 residues. Trimming cost V 7 bases and J 3 bases, with 13 bases left between them. DNA for the CDR3: TGTGCCAGTATCGGGGAGGGGAGCTATAATTCACCCCTCCACTTT. Translating gives CASIGEGSYNSPLHF.

The rearrangement links TRBV7-9 to TRBJ1-2; D is possibly TRBD1 (5 bases). The germline V gene has CDR1 SEHNR and CDR2 FQNEAQ (reference sequence). The V end lost 3 bases, the J end lost 6 bases, and 14 bases lay between the germline ends. The CDR3 has 14 residues. Here the CDR3 reads CASSFQGLGNGYTF. The CDR3 nucleotides are TGTGCCAGCAGCTTTCAGGGTCTCGGCAATGGCTACACCTTC.

The rearrangement uses TRBV4-2 and TRBJ2-5; 16 bases align to TRBD2. V shed 8 bases and J 5 bases; nucleotides not matched to a gene: 11. The length of the CDR3 is 17 residues. The germline V gene encodes CDR1 LGHNA and CDR2 YNFKEQ. DNA of the CDR3: TGTGCCAGCTCTGTAGGGACTAGCGGGGGGGCGGAGGAGACCCAGTACTTC. Encoded protein: CASSVGTSGGAEETQYF.

The V gene is TRBV6-1, the J gene TRBJ1-6; D gene ambiguous. V was trimmed by 3 bases and J by 7 bases, leaving 16 bases between them. The CDR3 has 16 residues. Germline V gives CDR1 MNHNS, CDR2 SASEGT. This CDR3 reads CASSDETALGNSPLHF. As DNA, the CDR3 is TGTGCCAGCAGTGATGAGACGGCGCTTGGGAATTCACCCCTCCACTTT.

This chain uses TRBV18 with TRBJ2-1, with TRBD1 identical over 11 bases. This CDR3 comprises 19 residues. Per germline, CDR1 KGHSH and CDR2 LQKENI. Trimming removed 5 bases from V and 5 bases from J; junction bases left unmatched: 17. CDR3 DNA: TGTGCCAGCTCATCTTACCGTTACATGGGGACAGGGGGTGACAATGAGCAGTTCTTC. Protein product: CASSSYRYMGTGGDNEQFF.